This T cell receptor beta chain is drawn from a study of beta chain features in type 1 diabetes. The V and J ends lost 2 bases and 4 bases respectively, with 9 bases between them. Germline-derived CDR1 and CDR2 are MNHNY and SVGAGI (reference sequence). This CDR3 is built from 13 residues. The collection from each donor was one heparinised blood draw averaging about 116 mL. Since all of the isolated RNA was reverse transcribed, expressed TCRB transcripts were what got sequenced. Produced via immunoSEQ multiplex PCR; TCRdb's table is partial and in-frame only. The sample lists about 290,000 clones; 8% were seen once.

J is TRBJ2-7 and V is TRBV6-6; D unclear. The source material was central memory CD4+ T cells from blood. This clonotype was obtained from a woman under 30 in good health. CDR3: CASSYRGPYEQYF. In DNA form, the CDR3 reads TGTGCCAGCAGTTACCGAGGTCCGTACGAGCAGTACTTC.